Sequencing of this T cell receptor (beta chain) was carried out in a study of T-cell memory formation after mild COVID-19. Study results and limitations: The finding that pre-infection memory included some responding clones suggested that cross-reactive memory joined. Clones shrinking between day 15 and 85 showed a balanced CD4/CD8 split, and those that grew later tilted toward CD4+. Chiefly within CM and EM were the contracting CD4+ clones; CD8+ ones were within EMRA.

A single record per CDR3 protein comes from TCRdb applying MiXCR to the 5' RACE reads. The top ten hold around 9.2% of the sample, which has 550,000 to 600,000 distinct CDR3 sequences, about 20% seen once. As to this clonotype: Its antigen is still unknown.

Trimming stripped 3 bases from V and 8 bases from J, with 15 bases between. Germline CDR1 is SGHKS and CDR2 is YYEKEE (reference sequence). The CDR3 runs 14 residues. The chain employs TRBV5-5 and TRBJ2-1; no clear D. The receptor's source is an adult woman who had mild COVID-19 (a few samples of this study predate the infection). Cell type and time point are not known. Sequencing used PBMCs or a T cell subset sorted from them (not recorded which). The CDR3 DNA reads as TGTGCCAGCAGCTCTACCGGGCCCCGGGATGAGCAGTTCTTC. Translation: CASSSTGPRDEQFF.